Following are 17 T cell receptor beta chains from one sample sequenced in a study of OX40 agonist ivuxolimab in advanced cancers. This table comes from immunoSEQ multiplex PCR, and its TCRdb copy is limited to in-frame clones, with some not included. Here the sample spans tens of thousands of clones, roughly 86% being singletons. Material: CD4+ or CD8+ T cells sorted from blood, obtained in a trial of the OX40 agonist ivuxolimab. The receptors originated from an adult with an advanced solid tumor such as melanoma, head and neck, liver or kidney cancer.

The chain combines TRBV14 with TRBJ1-2; a possible D gene is TRBD1 (6 bases). The CDR3 has 15 amino acids. The germline V and J ends were trimmed by 1 base and 7 bases, with 16 bases remaining between them. Germline CDR1 and CDR2: SGHDN and FVKESK. CDR3 nucleotides: TGTGCCAGCAGCCAAGGTACAGGGTCCTATGGTGGCTACACCTTC. Its protein product is CASSQGTGSYGGYTF.

The rearrangement uses TRBV19 and TRBJ1-2; TRBD1 might be the D (5 bases). Germline CDR1 is LNHDA and CDR2 is SQIVND (reference sequence). Trimming removed 8 bases from V and 2 bases from J, with 12 bases in between. The CDR3 length is 13 residues. The CDR3 region is CASGGRTNYGYTF. The CDR3 region has the DNA TGTGCCAGTGGGGGGAGAACCAACTATGGCTACACCTTC. Full variable domain (rest looked up from reference TRBV19 and TRBJ1-2): DGGITQSPKYLFRKEGQNVTLSCEQNLNHDAMYWYRQDPGQGLRLIYYSQIVNDFQKGDIAEGYSVSREKKESFPLTVTSAQKNPTAFYLCASGGRTNYGYTFGSGTRLTVV.

V is TRBV5-1 and J is TRBJ2-1; TRBD2 matches 9 bases. With 8 bases clipped from V and 4 bases from J, the junction kept 10 bases outside the gene matches. The V gene's germline CDR1 is SGHRS and CDR2 YFSETQ. CDR3 length: 15 residues. For the CDR3, the DNA is TGCGCCAGTCAGAGCCTAGCGGGACTGTACAATGAGCAGTTCTTC. Protein: CASQSLAGLYNEQFF.

The chain uses TRBV29-1 and TRBJ2-1; 8 nucleotides match TRBD2. Germline CDR1 is SQVTM and CDR2 is ANQGSEA. The CDR3 is made up of 14 amino acids. J gave up 9 bases and V 4 bases, and 11 bases lay outside the gene matches. The CDR3 reads CSVVSGIIGGEQFF. For the CDR3, the DNA is TGCAGCGTTGTTAGCGGGATCATTGGGGGTGAGCAGTTCTTC.

V usage is TRBV4-1 and J usage is TRBJ2-6; D call uncertain. CDR3 length equals 18 residues. CDR1 and CDR2 (germline): MGHRA, YSYEKL. V lost 2 bases and J lost 0, with 14 bases in between. CDR3 coding DNA: TGCGCCAGCAGCCAATCGATCAGGACCAGCTCTGGGGCCAACGTCCTGACTTTC. It translates to CASSQSIRTSSGANVLTF.

The CDR3 DNA sequence: TGTGCCAGCAGTAAGGAGGGCTGGGGCTATGGCTACACCTTC. This gives the protein CASSKEGWGYGYTF. V gene TRBV5-4 combines with J gene TRBJ1-2; D remains ambiguous. The CDR3 extends over 14 amino acids. V was shortened by 5 bases and J by 4 bases, with 15 bases between the two germline ends. Germline V CDR1 and CDR2: SGHNT, YYREEE (reference sequence).

This sequence joins TRBV5-1 and TRBJ1-3, with D tentatively TRBD1 (6 bases). This CDR3 contains 14 residues. Looked up from germline, CDR1 is SGHRS and CDR2 is YFSETQ. Trimming shortened V by 0 bases and J by 4 bases, and 8 bases separated the two germline ends. In DNA form, the CDR3 reads TGCGCCAGCAGCTTGGCAGGGGACGGAAACACCATATATTTT. Translation gives CASSLAGDGNTIYF.

This clone has just a few counts. The rearrangement uses TRBV15 and TRBJ2-3; TRBD2 agrees at 9 bases. Germline CDR1 LNHNV, CDR2 YYDKDF (reference sequence). This CDR3 has 17 residues. V shed 0 bases and J 4 bases; nucleotides not matched to a gene: 8. The CDR3: CATSRDRIAGDSDTQYF. As DNA, the CDR3 is TGTGCCACCAGCAGAGATCGAATAGCGGGGGATTCAGATACGCAGTATTTT.

The V call is TRBV6-5, the J call TRBJ2-3; 8 nucleotides line up with TRBD2. CDR1 and CDR2 (germline): MNHEY, SVGAGI. This CDR3 comprises 15 residues. Unmatched junction bases numbered 5, after V lost 4 bases and J lost 2 bases. CDR3 loop: CASSWQRETTDTQYF. CDR3 DNA: TGTGCCAGCAGTTGGCAGCGGGAGACCACAGATACGCAGTATTTT.

The genes are TRBV7-2 and TRBJ1-1; tentative D call: TRBD1 (5 bases). The CDR3 spans 15 residues. Trimming stripped 5 bases from V and 2 bases from J, with 15 bases between. Germline CDR1 reads SGHTA; CDR2 reads FQGNSA. CDR3 residues: CASSQTRQINTEAFF. DNA of the CDR3: TGTGCCAGCAGCCAGACGCGACAGATTAACACTGAAGCTTTCTTT.

This clone was recorded only once. V is TRBV15 and J is TRBJ1-2; D perhaps matches TRBD1 (6 bases). The CDR3 is 15 amino acids. Germline lookup yields CDR1 LNHNV and CDR2 YYDKDF (reference sequence). V lost 4 bases, J lost 8 bases, and 20 bases lay in between. The CDR3, as DNA: TGTGCCACCAGCAAAGCACAACAGGGCCTGGGGGGCTACACCTTC. Translation: CATSKAQQGLGGYTF.

The V gene is TRBV5-1, the J gene TRBJ2-2, with TRBD2 matching over 9 bases. This CDR3 has 14 residues. J was trimmed by 6 bases and V by 2 bases; bases with no gene match: 2. CDR1 is SGHRS and CDR2 is YFSETQ in the germline V gene. The DNA for the CDR3 is TGCGCCAGCAGCTTTAGCGGGAGTTCCGGGGAGCTGTTTTTT. Protein: CASSFSGSSGELFF.

V is TRBV30 and J is TRBJ2-7; D might be TRBD1 (6 bases). The CDR3 totals 16 residues. The germline CDR1 and CDR2 sequences are GTSNPN and SVGIG (reference sequence). Trimming shortened V by 5 bases and J by 0 bases, and 20 bases separated the two germline ends. CDR3 sequence: CAWHPAGTIYSYEQYF. CDR3 nucleotide sequence: TGTGCCTGGCATCCAGCCGGGACAATCTACTCCTACGAGCAGTACTTC.

This rearrangement joins TRBV19 to TRBJ1-1; tentative D call: TRBD1 (5 bases). Germline assignment: CDR1 LNHDA and CDR2 SQIVND (reference sequence). Trimming shortened V by 6 bases and J by 1 base, and 15 bases separated the two germline ends. CDR3 length equals 15 residues. As DNA, the CDR3 is TGTGCCAGTAGGGATTGGGGTGGGGGGAACACTGAAGCTTTCTTT. Its translation is CASRDWGGGNTEAFF. The variable domain in full, completed from reference TRBV19 and TRBJ1-1, reads DGGITQSPKYLFRKEGQNVTLSCEQNLNHDAMYWYRQDPGQGLRLIYYSQIVNDFQKGDIAEGYSVSREKKESFPLTVTSAQKNPTAFYLCASRDWGGGNTEAFFGQGTRLTVV.

The chain links TRBV6-5 to TRBJ2-3, with 8 bases lining up with TRBD2. The CDR3 runs to 15 residues. With V trimmed by 0 bases and J by 10 bases, 9 bases remained unmatched. Germline V CDR1 and CDR2: MNHEY, SVGAGI. The CDR3 coding sequence is TGTGCCAGCAGTTACTCCGAGACTAGCGTTTACGCGCAGTATTTT. Translating gives CASSYSETSVYAQYF.

The chain uses TRBV16 and TRBJ2-1; 10 bases align to TRBD2. There are 16 residues in the CDR3. Trimming at V came to 4 bases and at J to 5 bases, leaving 8 bases not matched to a gene. Germline V gives CDR1 KGHSY, CDR2 FQNENV. This CDR3 is CASSPRVAGGHNEQFF. CDR3 nucleotide sequence: TGTGCCAGCAGCCCAAGGGTAGCGGGGGGCCACAATGAGCAGTTCTTC.

The chain joins TRBV11-2 to TRBJ1-5, with D possibly being TRBD1 (5 bases). This CDR3 region has 15 residues. Germline loops: CDR1 SGHAT, CDR2 FQNNGV. Trimming stripped 5 bases from V and 1 base from J, with 12 bases between. CDR3 region: CASSPGWGSNQPQHF. CDR3 DNA sequence: TGTGCCAGCAGCCCTGGATGGGGGAGCAATCAGCCCCAGCATTTT.